Shown below are 14 T cell receptor beta chains from a single sample sequenced in a study of neurological immune-mediated disorders. TCRdb called the 5' RACE reads again in MiXCR, with one record for every CDR3 protein. The table shows tens of thousands of distinct CDR3 sequences, with less than 15% occurring only once. As to time point: longitudinal time-point 2. Sequencing was done on a sample of PBMCs. Source of these receptors: a female donor with HTLV-1-associated myelopathy (HAM/TSP).

Points on this clonotype: Sequence at one end of the junction differs from germline and may be a read error. The rearrangement joins TRBV4-1 to TRBJ2-1, with D possibly being TRBD1 or TRBD2 (6 bases each). The CDR3 consists of 15 residues. Germline-derived CDR1 and CDR2 are MGHRA and YSYEKL. The CDR3 is CASSQYGAGGREHFF. The CDR3 DNA sequence: TGCGCCAGCAGCCAATACGGAGCTGGGGGGCGCGAGCATTTCTTC.

This clonotype was seen ten or more times. The chain joins TRBV6-5 to TRBJ2-3, with D possibly TRBD2 on 5 matching bases. CDR1 and CDR2 (germline): MNHEY, SVGAGI. V was shortened by 6 bases and J by 5 bases, with 9 bases between the two germline ends. This CDR3 region has 12 residues. The CDR3 loop is CASRDFGDTQYF. The CDR3 nucleotides are TGTGCCAGCAGGGACTTTGGAGATACGCAGTATTTT.

This clonotype was seen repeatedly, ten times or more. V is TRBV5-1 and J is TRBJ1-2; 9 bases are shared with TRBD1. The germline V gene has CDR1 SGHRS and CDR2 YFSETQ. The CDR3 spans 15 residues. Unmatched junction bases numbered 8, after V lost 3 bases and J lost 5 bases. The DNA of the CDR3 is TGCGCCAGCAGCTCGCAACGACAGGGGGGATATGGCTACACCTTC. Protein product: CASSSQRQGGYGYTF.

This clonotype was detected many times. This chain connects TRBV2 to TRBJ1-5; D is ambiguous. The CDR3 runs to 14 residues. V was trimmed by 5 bases and J by 7 bases, leaving 15 bases between them. CDR1 and CDR2 (germline): SNHLY, FYNNEI. CDR3 nucleotide sequence: TGTGCCAGCAGTACCTCATCGGAGAGGCAGCCCCAGCATTTT. It codes for CASSTSSERQPQHF.

In its sample, this clonotype was seen many times. The V call is TRBV7-8, the J call TRBJ1-6; D is perhaps TRBD1 (5 bases). This CDR3 contains 14 residues. Germline-derived CDR1 and CDR2 are SGHVS and FQNEAQ. V lost 4 bases, J lost 5 bases, and 9 bases lay in between. CDR3 nucleotide sequence: TGTGCCAGCAGCTCGGGACTGAATAATTCACCCCTCCACTTT. It translates to CASSSGLNNSPLHF. The entire variable domain, with the rest obtained from reference TRBV7-8 and TRBJ1-6, is as follows: GAGVSQSPRYKVAKRGQDVALRCDPISGHVSLFWYQQALGQGPEFLTYFQNEAQLDKSGLPSDRFFAERPEGSVSTLKIQRTQQEDSAVYLCASSSGLNNSPLHFGNGTRLTVT.

In this sample, this clonotype turned up many times. The chain couples TRBV4-1 to TRBJ1-5; D unclear. The germline V and J ends were trimmed by 0 bases and 0 bases, with 18 bases remaining between them. Germline loops: CDR1 MGHRA, CDR2 YSYEKL. The CDR3 is 19 residues long. For the CDR3, the DNA is TGCGCCAGCAGCCAAGATCACCGAGGTTTCGAATATAGCAATCAGCCCCAGCATTTT. Translation gives CASSQDHRGFEYSNQPQHF.

The gene calls are TRBV28 and TRBJ2-3; weak D call: TRBD2 (7 bases). The germline V gene encodes CDR1 MDHEN and CDR2 SYDVKM. The CDR3 runs to 16 residues. V was cut by 8 bases and J by 4 bases, with 22 bases left in between. The CDR3 is CASLSQRGGLSDTQYF. CDR3 nucleotides: TGTGCCAGCCTATCCCAAAGGGGGGGTCTTTCAGATACGCAGTATTTT.

This clonotype showed up many times. The CDR3 DNA reads as TGTGCCAGCGCGATACGACTAGCGGGAGCAGATACGCAGTATTTT. It yields the protein CASAIRLAGADTQYF. The chain recombines TRBV19 with TRBJ2-3, with 12 bases fitting TRBD2. Germline CDR1 is LNHDA and CDR2 is SQIVND (reference sequence). The V gene end was trimmed by 9 bases and the J gene end by 4 bases; junction bases not matched to a gene: 8. This CDR3 region has 15 residues.

Many counts were recorded for this clonotype. V gene TRBV20-1 combines with J gene TRBJ2-7; either TRBD1 or TRBD2 may supply D (6 bases each). Per the germline V gene, CDR1 is DFQATT and CDR2 is SNEGSKA (reference sequence). With 4 bases removed from V and 4 bases from J, the gap between germline ends came to 20 bases. The CDR3 is 15 amino acids. The DNA for the CDR3 is TGCAGTGCTACGAACGACCGGGGGCGGAGATACGAGCAGTACTTC. This gives the protein CSATNDRGRRYEQYF.

There are many counts of this clonotype. The rearrangement links TRBV5-1 to TRBJ2-1; D is unresolved. This CDR3 comprises 15 residues. The V gene lost 0 bases and the J gene lost 3 bases, with 10 bases spanning the gap. Germline CDR1 and CDR2: SGHRS and YFSETQ. CDR3 amino acids: CASSLAGNYYNEQFF. The CDR3 nucleotides are TGCGCCAGCAGCTTGGCGGGCAATTACTACAATGAGCAGTTCTTC.

This clonotype was counted at least ten times. This chain joins TRBV18 and TRBJ1-4; D perhaps matches TRBD1 (6 bases). Germline V gene data show CDR1 as KGHSH and CDR2 as LQKENI. This CDR3 contains 14 residues. With 3 bases removed from V and 3 bases from J, the gap between germline ends came to 8 bases. Here the CDR3 DNA reads TGTGCCAGCTCACCCAGGGGAGCTAATGAAAAACTGTTTTTT. As protein: CASSPRGANEKLFF.

This clonotype was observed at least ten times. This chain joins TRBV12-3 or TRBV12-4 and TRBJ2-3, with D possibly TRBD1 on 6 matching bases. Between the trimmed V and J ends, which lost 6 bases and 4 bases, there was a span of 14 bases. The CDR3 has 14 amino acids. In nucleotides, the CDR3 is TGTGCCAGCAGCCCCACAGGGTCGCCAGATACGCAGTATTTT. Its translation: CASSPTGSPDTQYF.

The V gene is TRBV7-9, the J gene TRBJ2-7; 9 nucleotides agree with TRBD1. The CDR3 has 14 amino acids. Per the germline V gene, CDR1 is SEHNR and CDR2 is FQNEAQ (reference sequence). J gave up 12 bases and V 3 bases, and 12 bases lay outside the gene matches. This chain's CDR3 is CASSFSTGTGRLYF. CDR3 sequence (DNA): TGTGCCAGCAGCTTTAGCACCGGGACAGGGAGGCTGTACTTC.

This clonotype was recorded at least ten times. The genes are TRBV25-1 and TRBJ2-7; TRBD2 might be the D (5 bases). This CDR3 contains 14 residues. V was clipped by 0 bases and J by 4 bases, with 10 bases between them. Germline CDR1 and CDR2: MGHDK and SYGVNS. The CDR3 here is CASSEYGGLYEQYF. CDR3 nucleotides: TGTGCCAGCAGTGAATATGGCGGGTTATACGAGCAGTACTTC.